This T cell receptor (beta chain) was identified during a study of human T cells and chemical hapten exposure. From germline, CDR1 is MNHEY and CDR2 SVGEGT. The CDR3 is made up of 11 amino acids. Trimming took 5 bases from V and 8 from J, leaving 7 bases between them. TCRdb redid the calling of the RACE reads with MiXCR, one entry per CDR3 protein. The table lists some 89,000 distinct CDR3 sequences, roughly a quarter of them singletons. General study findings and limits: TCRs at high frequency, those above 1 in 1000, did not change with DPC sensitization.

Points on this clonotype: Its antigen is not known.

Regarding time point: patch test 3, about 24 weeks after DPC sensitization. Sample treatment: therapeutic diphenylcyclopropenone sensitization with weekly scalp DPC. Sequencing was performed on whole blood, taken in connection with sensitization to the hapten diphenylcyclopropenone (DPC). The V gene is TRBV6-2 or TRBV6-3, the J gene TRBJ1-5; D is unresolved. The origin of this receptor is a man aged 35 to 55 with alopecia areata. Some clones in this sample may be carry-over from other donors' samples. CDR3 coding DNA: TGTGCCAGCAGTACGCCCGAGCCCCAGCATTTT. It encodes CASSTPEPQHF.